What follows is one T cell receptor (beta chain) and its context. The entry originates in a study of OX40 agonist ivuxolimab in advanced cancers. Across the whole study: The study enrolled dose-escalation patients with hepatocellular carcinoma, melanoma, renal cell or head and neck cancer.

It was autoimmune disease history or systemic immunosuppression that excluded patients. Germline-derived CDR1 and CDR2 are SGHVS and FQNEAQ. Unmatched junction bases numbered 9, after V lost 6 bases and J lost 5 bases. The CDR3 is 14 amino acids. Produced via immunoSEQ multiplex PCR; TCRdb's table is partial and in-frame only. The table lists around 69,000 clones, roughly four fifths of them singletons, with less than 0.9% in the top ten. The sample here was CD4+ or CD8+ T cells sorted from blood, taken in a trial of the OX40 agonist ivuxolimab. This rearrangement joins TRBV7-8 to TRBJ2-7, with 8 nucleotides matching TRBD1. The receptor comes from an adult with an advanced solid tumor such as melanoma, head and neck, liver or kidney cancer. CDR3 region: CASSVDRVYDEQYF. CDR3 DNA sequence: TGTGCCAGCAGTGTGGACAGGGTCTACGACGAGCAGTACTTC.